This T cell receptor (beta chain) was observed in a study of T-cell memory formation after mild COVID-19. Overall study context: Among the donors, TCR clusters were largely specific to each donor. Findings and caveats of the study: Pre-infection memory carried some responding clones, suggesting that cross-reactive memory joined. Whether second-wave clones peaking at day 37 were SARS-CoV-2 specific went unconfirmed. Shrinking CD4+ clones resided mostly in CM and EM, and CD8+ ones in EMRA.

TCRdb analysed the 5' RACE reads with MiXCR anew, one entry per CDR3 protein. Of 250,000 to 350,000 distinct CDR3 sequences listed, approximately 15% are singletons. Trimming cost V 2 bases and J 3 bases, with 13 bases left between them. Germline CDR1 reads MGHRA; CDR2 reads YSYEKL. The CDR3 length is 15 residues. Points on this clonotype: The antigen is undetermined.

The rearrangement uses TRBV4-1 and TRBJ2-5; D is perhaps TRBD1 or TRBD2 (5 bases each). The TCR was taken from a man between 18 and 35 years old who had mild COVID-19 (a few samples of this study predate the infection). Cell type and time point are not known. Sequenced: PBMCs or a T cell subset sorted from them (not recorded which). CDR3: CASSQFLRGEETQYF. In DNA form, the CDR3 reads TGCGCCAGCAGCCAATTTCTGAGGGGTGAAGAGACCCAGTACTTC.